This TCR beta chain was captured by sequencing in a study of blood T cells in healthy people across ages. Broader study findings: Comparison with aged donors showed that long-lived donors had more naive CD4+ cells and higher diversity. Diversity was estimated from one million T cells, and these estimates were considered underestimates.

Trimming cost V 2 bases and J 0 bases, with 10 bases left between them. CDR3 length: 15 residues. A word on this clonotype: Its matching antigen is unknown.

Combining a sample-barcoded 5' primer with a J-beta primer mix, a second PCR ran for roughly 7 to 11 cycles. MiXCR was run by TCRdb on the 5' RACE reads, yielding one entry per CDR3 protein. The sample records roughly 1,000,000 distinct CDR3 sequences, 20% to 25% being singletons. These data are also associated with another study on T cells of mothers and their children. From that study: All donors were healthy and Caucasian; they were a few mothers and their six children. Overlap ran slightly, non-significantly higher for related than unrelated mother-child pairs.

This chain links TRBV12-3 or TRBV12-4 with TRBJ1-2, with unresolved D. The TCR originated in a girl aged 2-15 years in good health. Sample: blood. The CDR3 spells CASSLITAPNYGYTF. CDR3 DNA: TGTGCCAGCAGTTTAATTACAGCTCCTAACTATGGCTACACCTTC.